This T cell receptor beta chain originates from a study of control samples from healthy donors and cancer patients. This clone was counted once. This table comes from immunoSEQ multiplex PCR, and its TCRdb copy is limited to in-frame clones, with some not included. Among about 120,000 clones listed, roughly 90% were seen once. The sequencing input was blood. The clonotype was recovered from a man over 45 in good health.

The CDR3 here is CASSPGWDRGGTDTQYF. The CDR3 coding sequence is TGTGCCAGCAGCCCGGGCTGGGACAGGGGTGGAACAGATACGCAGTATTTT. The gene calls are TRBV7-2 and TRBJ2-3, with 10 bases matching TRBD1. Trimming cost V 5 bases and J 3 bases; bases outside gene matches: 11. Germline CDR1 SGHTA, CDR2 FQGNSA. This CDR3 comprises 17 residues.